The present T cell receptor (beta chain) was sequenced within a study of T cell responses to AZD1222 COVID-19 vaccine. On this clone: The antigen is not known.

Sequencing used immunoSEQ multiplex PCR; TCRdb keeps in-frame clones, though not all of them. The table records about 170,000 clones, approximately 90% of them present only once. Findings and limits, study-wide: Spike-specific TCR breadth rose after two AZD1222 doses, and depth rose as well. Repertoires were obtained only post-peak T cell response. Most donors were white British, females outnumbered males, and clonal diversity was possibly underestimated.

Germline CDR1 is LNHDA and CDR2 is SQIVND (reference sequence). This CDR3 spans 15 amino acids. Trimming took off 2 bases at V and 4 bases at J, with 12 bases between the two ends. The V call is TRBV19, the J call TRBJ1-5, with a possible D match to TRBD1 (5 bases). Sequenced material: peripheral blood, taken 28 days after the second AZD1222 dose. This clonotype was sampled from an adult who received the AZD1222 COVID-19 vaccine. CDR3 nucleotides: TGTGCCAGTAGTATAATAGGACATGAGAATCAGCCCCAGCATTTT. It codes for CASSIIGHENQPQHF.